The 12 T cell receptor beta chains given below trace back to one sample, sequenced in a study of beta chain features in type 1 diabetes. The isolated RNA, all of it, was reverse transcribed, so expressed TCRB transcripts were what got sequenced. Using immunoSEQ multiplex PCR, the repertoire was profiled, and TCRdb retains in-frame clones only, with some absent. The sample records under 25,000 clones, about 50% being singletons. The antigens these receptors bind are not known. Study-level results: Researchers report that Type 1 diabetes patients had moderately but significantly shorter TCRB CDR3s across all four CD4+ subsets.

The sample consisted of stem cell memory CD4+ T cells from blood. The source is a man aged 18 to 29 with type 1 diabetes.

The chain recombines TRBV28 with TRBJ1-5; D is unresolved. Germline V gene sequence: CDR1 MDHEN, CDR2 SYDVKM. V shed 2 bases and J shed 5 bases, with 7 bases lying between them. The CDR3 is made up of 13 amino acids. CDR3 region: CASSLAGYQPQHF. In DNA, the CDR3 is TGTGCCAGCAGTTTAGCCGGTTATCAGCCCCAGCATTTT.

The chain combines TRBV2 with TRBJ2-2, with a tentative D call TRBD1 (6 bases). The CDR3 sequence is 14 residues long. Trimming left V 9 bases short and J 5 bases short, with 16 bases between. Germline CDR1 reads SNHLY; CDR2 reads FYNNEI. The CDR3: CASSWTEPTGELFF. The CDR3 DNA reads TGTGCCAGTTCCTGGACAGAACCGACCGGGGAGCTGTTTTTT.

A few counts support this clone. The chain carries TRBV10-3 and TRBJ1-1; TRBD1 aligns across 9 bases. In germline, CDR1 is ENHRY, CDR2 SYGVKD. Germline trimming cut 4 bases from V and 4 bases from J; bases unmatched to any gene: 7. There are 15 residues in the CDR3. CDR3 sequence reads: CAISGGQGSSTEAFF. The CDR3 nucleotides are TGTGCCATCAGTGGGGGACAGGGTTCGAGCACTGAAGCTTTCTTT.

V gene TRBV28 combines with J gene TRBJ1-1; 10 nucleotides match TRBD1. Germline values: CDR1 MDHEN, CDR2 SYDVKM. This CDR3 has 15 amino acids. With 5 bases clipped from V and 8 bases from J, the junction kept 11 bases outside the gene matches. In nucleotides, the CDR3 is TGTGCCAGCAGTCCACCGACAGGGGGCATGTCGGAAGCTTTCTTT. Encoded protein: CASSPPTGGMSEAFF.

The chain combines TRBV23-1 with TRBJ1-1, with D maybe TRBD1 (5 bases). TRBV23-1 has ORF status, its function being uncertain. V was cut by 8 bases and J by 4 bases, with 11 bases left in between. CDR3 length: 12 amino acids. CDR3 bases: TGCGCCAGCCCCCGAAGGGGCACTGAAGCTTTCTTT. The encoded protein is CASPRRGTEAFF.

The rearrangement joins TRBV25-1 to TRBJ2-5, with 9 bases matching TRBD2. Germline V gene sequence: CDR1 MGHDK, CDR2 SYGVNS. With 9 bases clipped from V and 4 bases from J, the junction kept 9 bases outside the gene matches. This CDR3 has 14 amino acids. CDR3 in amino acids: CASKRGAGGETQYF. The CDR3, as DNA: TGTGCCAGTAAGCGGGGGGCCGGGGGAGAGACCCAGTACTTC.

The V and J genes are TRBV7-2 and TRBJ2-7; 7 bases are a match to TRBD2. The end of the DNA aligns better with TRBJ2-1, so the J call may be wrong. Germline CDR1 and CDR2: SGHTA and FQGNSA. The CDR3 is 15 amino acids. CDR3 amino acids: CASSLELASYNEQFF. CDR3 nucleotides: TGTGCCAGCAGCTTGGAACTAGCGTCCTACAATGAGCAGTTCTTC.

The rearrangement joins TRBV5-1 to TRBJ2-7; D is possibly TRBD1 (5 bases). This CDR3 is 14 amino acids long. V lost 0 bases to trimming and J lost 2 bases, with 9 bases between them. Germline lookup yields CDR1 SGHRS and CDR2 YFSETQ. The CDR3 DNA reads as TGCGCCAGCAGCTTGGCGCAGGGTACCTACGAGCAGTACTTC. It is translated as CASSLAQGTYEQYF.

The rearrangement uses TRBV5-1 and TRBJ1-1, with 7 bases fitting TRBD1. CDR1 and CDR2 (germline): SGHRS, YFSETQ. This CDR3 has 14 residues. J gave up 3 bases and V 1 base, and 3 bases lay outside the gene matches. The CDR3 sequence is CASSLRRGDTEAFF. CDR3 DNA: TGCGCCAGCAGCTTGCGCAGGGGGGACACTGAAGCTTTCTTT.

The chain recombines TRBV6-6 with TRBJ1-5; 7 bases agree with TRBD1. Germline assignment: CDR1 MNHNY and CDR2 SVGAGI (reference sequence). CDR3 length: 15 amino acids. Trimming at V came to 7 bases and at J to 15 bases, leaving 21 bases not matched to a gene. The CDR3 sequence is CASNPRSQGVLVRHF. The DNA of the CDR3 is TGTGCCAGCAACCCCCGATCCCAGGGGGTACTTGTTCGGCATTTT.

The CDR3 reads CAWSAGGSGANVLTF. CDR3 in DNA: TGTGCCTGGAGTGCCGGGGGCTCTGGGGCCAACGTCCTGACTTTC. V and J are TRBV30 and TRBJ2-6, with TRBD2 as a possible D gene (6 bases). Between the trimmed V and J ends, which lost 1 base and 0 bases, there was a span of 7 bases. Germline V gene sequence: CDR1 GTSNPN, CDR2 SVGIG (reference sequence). CDR3 length: 15 amino acids.

In DNA, the CDR3 is TGTGCCAGCAGTTCGGACTATGAATCGCCCCAGCATTTT. It is translated as CASSSDYESPQHF. V usage is TRBV27 and J usage is TRBJ1-5; D call uncertain. Germline CDR1 reads MNHEY; CDR2 reads SMNVEV (reference sequence). V was trimmed by 4 bases and J by 9 bases, leaving 13 bases between them. The CDR3 runs to 13 residues.